These 32 T cell receptor beta chains share one sample of origin, sequenced in a study of T cell responses to AZD1222 COVID-19 vaccine. Assay: immunoSEQ multiplex PCR; the TCRdb copy retains only in-frame clones and omits some. The table includes under 200,000 clones, around 89% detected once. The source material was peripheral blood, sampled 28 days after the second AZD1222 dose. These receptor sequences come from an adult who received the AZD1222 COVID-19 vaccine.

J is TRBJ2-1 and V is TRBV9; 11 bases agree with TRBD2. Germline V CDR1 and CDR2: SGDLS, YYNGEE. The length of the CDR3 is 15 residues. With 4 bases clipped from V and 9 bases from J, the junction kept 9 bases outside the gene matches. CDR3 DNA: TGTGCCAGCAGCCCCCTTGGACTAGCGGGTGGTGAGCAGTTCTTC. This translates into CASSPLGLAGGEQFF.

The genes are TRBV28 and TRBJ1-3; D is unclear. Germline V gene lookup returns CDR1 MDHEN and CDR2 SYDVKM. Deletions cut 4 bases from V and 1 base from J, with 14 bases between. The CDR3 is 16 amino acids. The CDR3 sequence is CASSSNLGWSGNTIYF. CDR3 bases: TGTGCCAGCAGTTCCAATTTGGGGTGGTCTGGAAACACCATATATTTT.

The chain carries TRBV28 and TRBJ1-2; D uncertain. The CDR3 totals 13 residues. In germline, CDR1 is MDHEN, CDR2 SYDVKM. Trimming removed 6 bases from V and 7 bases from J, with 15 bases in between. The CDR3 DNA reads as TGTGCCAGCAGCGTCACCTTCGGGGTTGGCTACACCTTC. Its translation is CASSVTFGVGYTF.

This clone showed up just once. V gene TRBV12-1 combines with J gene TRBJ2-7; the tabulated D call, TRBD2, remains unverified against the DNA. TRBV12-1 is a pseudogene segment. This CDR3 comprises 18 residues. Here the CDR3 reads CASSFDAGSGDRGVEQYF. The CDR3 region has the DNA TGTGCCAGCAGCTTTGATGCAGGGAGTGGGGACCGGGGGGTAGAGCAGTACTTC.

This chain uses TRBV11-2 with TRBJ2-7, with 8 nucleotides matching TRBD2. From germline, CDR1 is SGHAT and CDR2 FQNNGV. This CDR3 has 15 amino acids. With 7 bases clipped from V and 2 bases from J, the junction kept 10 bases outside the gene matches. The CDR3 DNA sequence: TGTGCCAGCATCCCCCGGGGGGGGCGCACCTACGAGCAGTACTTC. Translated, it gives CASIPRGGRTYEQYF.

The J gene is TRBJ2-7, the V gene TRBV6-5; D not certain. Per the germline V gene, CDR1 is MNHEY and CDR2 is SVGAGI. The CDR3 is 13 residues long. V gave up 2 bases and J gave up 3 bases, with 8 bases separating them. The CDR3 nucleotides are TGTGCCAGCAGTTACGAAGCGAACTACGAGCAGTACTTC. Amino acids: CASSYEANYEQYF.

The V gene is TRBV12-3 or TRBV12-4, the J gene TRBJ1-3; D is ambiguous. CDR3 length equals 13 residues. The V end lost 3 bases, the J end lost 0 bases, and 3 bases lay between the germline ends. The CDR3 DNA sequence: TGTGCCAGCAGTTTTGCCTCTGGAAACACCATATATTTT. It is translated as CASSFASGNTIYF.

This sequence joins TRBV7-2 and TRBJ2-5; D is unresolved. The CDR3 has 13 residues. Germline CDR1 and CDR2: SGHTA and FQGNSA. Between the trimmed V and J ends, which lost 0 bases and 7 bases, there was a span of 9 bases. The CDR3 spells CASSLARIGTQYF. The CDR3 nucleotides are TGTGCCAGCAGCTTAGCTAGGATCGGGACCCAGTACTTC.

V usage is TRBV14 and J usage is TRBJ2-2, with D possibly matching TRBD1 (6 bases). V shed 4 bases and J shed 1 base, with 16 bases lying between them. The CDR3 contains 17 residues. Germline V gene data show CDR1 as SGHDN and CDR2 as FVKESK. CDR3 amino acids: CASSRRTVAVNTGELFF. DNA of the CDR3: TGTGCCAGCAGCCGTAGGACAGTTGCGGTGAACACCGGGGAGCTGTTTTTT.

V usage is TRBV7-2 and J usage is TRBJ2-3, with 7 bases matching TRBD2. Trimming at V came to 5 bases and at J to 5 bases, leaving 7 bases not matched to a gene. Germline loops: CDR1 SGHTA, CDR2 FQGNSA. The CDR3 totals 14 residues. CDR3 region: CASSLKRDRDTQYF. In DNA form, the CDR3 reads TGTGCCAGCAGCCTTAAGCGGGACCGAGATACGCAGTATTTT.

The rearrangement uses TRBV4-2 and TRBJ1-4; D gene uncertain. V was clipped by 0 bases and J by 4 bases, with 12 bases between them. This CDR3 comprises 16 residues. Germline V lookup: CDR1 LGHNA, CDR2 YNFKEQ. As DNA, the CDR3 is TGTGCCAGCAGCCAAGATTTCGGCAGGCTTAATGAAAAACTGTTTTTT. Translated, it gives CASSQDFGRLNEKLFF.

V gene TRBV19 combines with J gene TRBJ1-4; TRBD1 is a possible D gene (5 bases). Germline V gene lookup returns CDR1 LNHDA and CDR2 SQIVND (reference sequence). The germline V and J ends were trimmed by 7 bases and 0 bases, with 9 bases remaining between them. The CDR3 is 14 amino acids. CDR3 loop: CASTKGPTNEKLFF. The CDR3, as DNA: TGTGCCAGTACGAAGGGACCAACTAATGAAAAACTGTTTTTT.

The rearrangement links TRBV9 to TRBJ2-3; 8 bases agree with TRBD2. Germline V CDR1 and CDR2: SGDLS, YYNGEE. The CDR3 is made up of 15 amino acids. V dropped 1 base and J dropped 1; count of bases not matched to a gene: 2. CDR3 sequence (DNA): TGTGCCAGCAGCGTATTTAGCGGGGGCACAGATACGCAGTATTTT. Residues: CASSVFSGGTDTQYF. The full variable domain, its missing parts supplied by reference TRBV9 and TRBJ2-3, is DSGVTQTPKHLITATGQRVTLRCSPRSGDLSVYWYQQSLDQGLQFLIQYYNGEERAKGNILERFSAQQFPDLHSELNLSSLELGDSALYFCASSVFSGGTDTQYFGPGTRLTVL.

V is TRBV6-6 and J is TRBJ2-7; D possibly uses TRBD1 or TRBD2 (5 bases each). The CDR3 has 15 amino acids. With 2 bases removed from V and 1 base from J, the gap between germline ends came to 12 bases. Germline CDR1 is MNHNY and CDR2 is SVGAGI (reference sequence). The chain's CDR3 is CASSYVGPRSYEQYF. CDR3 nucleotide sequence: TGTGCCAGCAGTTACGTGGGACCGAGGTCCTACGAGCAGTACTTC.

The genes are TRBV4-3 and TRBJ2-7; D is undetermined. From germline, CDR1 is LGHNA and CDR2 YSLEER. The CDR3 runs to 14 residues. V lost 0 bases and J lost 2, with 8 bases in between. The CDR3 bases are TGCGCCAGCAGCCAAGATCTGTCCACCTACGAGCAGTACTTC. Its protein is CASSQDLSTYEQYF.

DNA of the CDR3: TGTGCCAGCAGTTACGGGACTGTACCCTACGAGCAGTACTTC. Residues: CASSYGTVPYEQYF. The rearrangement joins TRBV6-5 to TRBJ2-7; D is perhaps TRBD2 (6 bases). The V gene's germline CDR1 is MNHEY and CDR2 SVGAGI. V was trimmed by 2 bases and J by 2 bases, leaving 10 bases between them. CDR3 length: 14 amino acids.

This clone was observed a few times. The rearrangement uses TRBV7-3 and TRBJ2-1, with 8 bases identical to TRBD1. The CDR3 has 14 amino acids. V was clipped by 4 bases and J by 4 bases; unmatched bases: 3. Germline CDR1 and CDR2: SGHTA and FQGTGA. CDR3 region: CASSSGTGYNEQFF. The CDR3 DNA sequence: TGTGCCAGCAGCTCCGGGACAGGTTACAATGAGCAGTTCTTC.

This clone was counted between two and nine times. The J gene is TRBJ2-1, the V gene TRBV6-2 or TRBV6-3, with D uncertain. Trimming stripped 2 bases from V and 8 bases from J, with 13 bases between. CDR3 length: 14 amino acids. Germline loops: CDR1 MNHEY, CDR2 SVGEGT. The CDR3 loop reads CASSYQIEADEQFF. The CDR3 DNA is TGTGCCAGCAGTTACCAGATAGAGGCCGATGAGCAGTTCTTC.

In regard to this clone: In the same sample, other DNA sequences code for this CDR3. CDR3 amino acids: CASSLGQNTGELFF. CDR3 coding DNA: TGTGCCAGCAGCTTAGGACAGAACACCGGGGAGCTGTTTTTT. The chain is built from TRBV7-9 and TRBJ2-2; unclear D gene. The CDR3 runs to 14 residues. Per the germline V gene, CDR1 is SEHNR and CDR2 is FQNEAQ (reference sequence). The V end lost 1 base, the J end lost 1 base, and 4 bases lay between the germline ends. The full variable domain, rest sourced from reference TRBV7-9 and TRBJ2-2, is DTGVSQNPRHKITKRGQNVTFRCDPISEHNRLYWYRQTLGQGPEFLTYFQNEAQLEKSRLLSDRFSAERPKGSFSTLEIQRTEQGDSAMYLCASSLGQNTGELFFGEGSRLTVL.

The chain combines TRBV7-2 with TRBJ2-1; 10 nucleotides line up with TRBD2. The V and J ends lost 8 bases and 9 bases, in that order; junction bases with no gene match: 16. This CDR3 comprises 16 residues. CDR1 is SGHTA and CDR2 is FQGNSA in the germline V gene. The CDR3 DNA is TGTGCCAGCCGGGGGCCAGGGAGCGGGAGGGATGGTGAGCAGTTCTTC. It is translated as CASRGPGSGRDGEQFF. The whole variable domain, remainder taken from reference TRBV7-2 and TRBJ2-1, is GAGVSQSPSNKVTEKGKDVELRCDPISGHTALYWYRQSLGQGLEFLIYFQGNSAPDKSGLPSDRFSAERTGGSVSTLTIQRTQQEDSAVYLCASRGPGSGRDGEQFFGPGTRLTVL.

V usage is TRBV6-5 and J usage is TRBJ1-1; 7 positions agree with TRBD1. The CDR3 is 15 residues long. V shed 6 bases, J shed 10 bases, and the junction held 17 bases outside the gene matches. Germline V gene data show CDR1 as MNHEY and CDR2 as SVGAGI. CDR3 bases: TGTGCCAGCAGCCCGGGCGACAGGGAGACCACCCGAGCTTTCTTT. It specifies CASSPGDRETTRAFF.

The chain recombines TRBV6-5 with TRBJ1-2; the D gene is possibly TRBD1 (5 bases). Germline CDR1 is MNHEY and CDR2 is SVGAGI. There are 15 residues in the CDR3. Between the trimmed V and J ends, which lost 2 bases and 4 bases, there was a span of 14 bases. CDR3 sequence: CASSYRDGGGYGYTF. Written as DNA, the CDR3 is TGTGCCAGCAGTTACAGGGATGGGGGGGGCTATGGCTACACCTTC.

The V gene is TRBV7-9, the J gene TRBJ1-6; D might be TRBD1 (5 bases). The ends were cut back, 5 bases at V and 8 bases at J, with 13 bases in the middle. CDR3 size: 14 residues. Germline-derived CDR1 and CDR2 are SEHNR and FQNEAQ (reference sequence). CDR3 nucleotide sequence: TGTGCCAGCAGCACCGGGACCCTCGATTCACCCCTCCACTTT. Translated: CASSTGTLDSPLHF.

This clone was picked up a small number of times. The chain is built from TRBV28 and TRBJ2-7, with 8 bases identical to TRBD2. Unmatched junction bases numbered 6, after V lost 6 bases and J lost 2 bases. The CDR3 is 14 amino acids. Germline lookup yields CDR1 MDHEN and CDR2 SYDVKM. CDR3 region: CASSHPGGAYEQYF. In DNA form, the CDR3 reads TGTGCCAGCAGCCACCCCGGGGGGGCCTACGAGCAGTACTTC.

A remark on this clone: The junction differs from germline at one of its ends, possibly a read error. The rearrangement uses TRBV25-1 and TRBJ2-2, with D uncertain. In germline, CDR1 is MGHDK, CDR2 SYGVNS. This CDR3 region has 12 residues. CDR3 in amino acids: CASRWGTGELFF. CDR3 nucleotides: TGTGCAAGCAGATGGGGAACCGGGGAGCTGTTTTTT.

For the CDR3, the DNA is TGTGCCACCCGACAGGGGGTTAACTATGGCTACACCTTC. Protein product: CATRQGVNYGYTF. V and J are TRBV10-3 and TRBJ1-2; 9 bases align to TRBD1. V shed 10 bases, J shed 1 base, and the junction held 4 bases outside the gene matches. The CDR3 totals 13 residues. The V gene's germline CDR1 is ENHRY and CDR2 SYGVKD.

The CDR3 nucleotides are TGTGCCAGCAGTTTGCCGGGGGACTACAATGAGCAGTTCTTC. As protein: CASSLPGDYNEQFF. The chain recombines TRBV27 with TRBJ2-1, with a possible D match to TRBD2 (6 bases). Germline V CDR1 and CDR2: MNHEY, SMNVEV (reference sequence). V lost 3 bases to trimming and J lost 3 bases, with 9 bases between them. The CDR3 is 14 residues long.

The chain has TRBV2 and TRBJ2-1; 11 bases are shared with TRBD2. V lost 6 bases, J lost 12 bases, and 13 bases stayed unmatched. The CDR3 is 15 amino acids. Germline lookup yields CDR1 SNHLY and CDR2 FYNNEI. The DNA of the CDR3 is TGTGCCAGCAGCGAGACCGGGACTAGCGGAACAGGGCAGTTCTTC. Its translation is CASSETGTSGTGQFF.

This clone was recorded only once. The chain carries TRBV6-2 or TRBV6-3 and TRBJ2-7, with TRBD2 matching 9 bases. This CDR3 has 19 residues. The germline gives CDR1 MNHEY, CDR2 SVGEGT. J lost 5 bases, V lost 4 bases, and 21 bases had no gene match. CDR3 nucleotides: TGTGCCAGCAGTTTTTATGGAGACGGTGGGGCTAGCGGGATCCACGAGCAGTACTTC. Its translation is CASSFYGDGGASGIHEQYF.

This clone has just one count. The chain has TRBV30 and TRBJ2-1, with 11 bases fitting TRBD1. The CDR3 is made up of 15 amino acids. CDR1 GTSNPN and CDR2 SVGIG come from the germline V gene (reference sequence). The trim removed 2 bases at V and 8 bases at J, leaving 8 bases unmatched. CDR3 region: CAWSPGQGAGDEQFF. CDR3 DNA sequence: TGTGCCTGGAGTCCCGGACAGGGGGCTGGGGATGAGCAGTTCTTC.

The chain employs TRBV29-1 and TRBJ2-5; 8 bases map to TRBD2. The V and J ends lost 7 bases and 4 bases, in that order; junction bases with no gene match: 8. Per the germline V gene, CDR1 is SQVTM and CDR2 is ANQGSEA. The CDR3 has 13 amino acids. CDR3 sequence (DNA): TGCAGCGCCGCGGGTCTAGCGGGAGAGACCCAGTACTTC. Translating gives CSAAGLAGETQYF. Variable domain in full (rest from reference TRBV29-1 and TRBJ2-5): SAVISQKPSRDICQRGTSLTIQCQVDSQVTMMFWYRQQPGQSLTLIATANQGSEATYESGFVIDKFPISRPNLTFSTLTVSNMSPEDSSIYLCSAAGLAGETQYFGPGTRLLVL.

The J gene is TRBJ1-5, the V gene TRBV28; D unclear. The CDR3 contains 14 residues. In germline, CDR1 is MDHEN, CDR2 SYDVKM. V lost 7 bases, J lost 0 bases, and 10 bases lay in between. The CDR3, as DNA: TGTGCCAGCAAAGACGGTTATAGCAATCAGCCCCAGCATTTT. It encodes CASKDGYSNQPQHF.